These T cell receptor beta chains were read from a single sample in a study of T cells in localized non-small cell lung cancer. Profiling relied on immunoSEQ multiplex PCR, and the TCRdb table lists in-frame clones only, not all of them. The sample lists some 66,000 clones, approximately 85% seen once, with approximately 15% in the top ten. Here the sequenced sample was peripheral blood, taken before any cancer treatment. The receptors stem from a female donor of 60 years or more with stage I lung adenocarcinoma. Each CDR3 is given without its conserved first and last residue. Size tells how often a clone was seen (once, few, many) or the class of an expanded clone, and some rows leave it out.

size | V | CDR3
. | TRBV9 | ASSASDRIYGYT
few | TRBV29-1 | SVEGQAYEQY
few | TRBV19 | ASRDRGEGNSPLH
. | TRBV5-5 | ASSLVPGDVNEKLF
. | TRBV5-4 | ASSLGGTDNSPLH
. | TRBV19 | ASSPPGQIYEQY
. | TRBV28 | ASSQTGALAKNIQY
. | TRBV27 | ASSWDRGEKLF
. | TRBV6-6 | ASSYGGPTDTQY
. | TRBV11-3 | ASSFTSNTGELF
. | TRBV11-3 | ASSLRAGTEAF
. | TRBV19 | ASSMQGWSYNEQF
. | TRBV25-1 | ASSDYSTANYGYT